This passage covers 9 T cell receptor beta chains from one sample sequenced in a study of blood T cell repertoires in COVID-19. Sequencing used immunoSEQ multiplex PCR; TCRdb keeps in-frame clones, though not all of them. The sample lists about 210,000 clones; 75% to 90% were seen once. Sequencing used peripheral blood. These receptors were obtained from a woman aged 40 to 50 with acute or convalescent COVID-19.

This chain joins TRBV10-3 and TRBJ1-5; 8 bases are a match to TRBD1. J lost 4 bases, V lost 9 bases, and 5 bases had no gene match. The CDR3 is 13 residues long. The germline V gene has CDR1 ENHRY and CDR2 SYGVKD. This CDR3 reads CAIGTGSNQPQHF. CDR3 in DNA: TGTGCCATTGGGACAGGCAGTAATCAGCCCCAGCATTTT.

V and J are TRBV21-1 and TRBJ1-3. TRBV21-1 is a pseudogene. The CDR3 consists of 15 residues. CDR3 in amino acids: CASSRRAEGGNTIYF. For the CDR3, the DNA is TGTGCCAGCAGCAGGCGCGCAGAGGGTGGAAACACCATATATTTT.

V and J are TRBV10-3 and TRBJ1-5; D remains unclear. CDR1 is ENHRY and CDR2 is SYGVKD in the germline V gene. V lost 0 bases to trimming and J lost 9 bases, with 12 bases between them. The CDR3 loop spans 14 amino acids. As DNA, the CDR3 is TGTGCCATCAGTGAGTCTACAGCCACCAGGCCCCAGCATTTT. It is translated as CAISESTATRPQHF.

V and J are TRBV10-3 and TRBJ1-1; D remains ambiguous. V lost 5 bases, J lost 1 base, and 2 bases lay in between. Germline-derived CDR1 and CDR2 are ENHRY and SYGVKD. The CDR3 consists of 11 residues. CDR3 protein: CAISQNTEAFF. The DNA for the CDR3 is TGTGCCATCAGTCAGAACACTGAAGCTTTCTTT.

The genes are TRBV19 and TRBJ1-6; D is uncertain. Germline CDR1 and CDR2: LNHDA and SQIVND (reference sequence). V lost 3 bases to trimming and J lost 8 bases, with 8 bases between them. This CDR3 has 13 amino acids. CDR3 DNA: TGTGCCAGTAGTATCCGGGGTGATTCACCCCTCCACTTT. It translates to CASSIRGDSPLHF.

This clone was recorded once. This chain connects TRBV7-2 to TRBJ2-1; TRBD2 agrees at 12 bases. The CDR3 length is 15 residues. The ends lost 5 bases at V and 5 bases at J; junction bases unmatched: 4. Germline V lookup: CDR1 SGHTA, CDR2 FQGNSA. CDR3 coding DNA: TGTGCCAGCAGCCCACTAGCGGGGGGCAACAATGAGCAGTTCTTC. It encodes CASSPLAGGNNEQFF.

The chain combines TRBV12-3 or TRBV12-4 with TRBJ1-1, with TRBD1 identical over 9 bases. This CDR3 region has 13 residues. The V gene end was trimmed by 5 bases and the J gene end by 9 bases; junction bases not matched to a gene: 7. CDR3 amino acids: CASSPRDREKAFF. CDR3 coding DNA: TGTGCCAGCAGTCCCCGGGACAGGGAGAAAGCTTTCTTT.

This clone has just a few counts. The chain links TRBV6-5 to TRBJ1-2; no definite D call. Trimming removed 7 bases at V and 5 bases at J, with 11 bases between. The CDR3 contains 12 residues. Germline V lookup: CDR1 MNHEY, CDR2 SVGAGI. The CDR3 DNA is TGTGCCAGCACCCGAGACAAATATGGCTACACCTTC. Translated: CASTRDKYGYTF.

In this sample, this clone turned up once. This chain connects TRBV19 to TRBJ1-1; no reliable D call. The CDR3 has 13 residues. V lost 1 base and J lost 4, with 7 bases in between. Germline V lookup: CDR1 LNHDA, CDR2 SQIVND (reference sequence). CDR3 coding DNA: TGTGCCAGTAGTATAGCGAGAGCCACTGAAGCTTTCTTT. It is translated as CASSIARATEAFF.